The 20 T cell receptor beta chains below were found in one sample sequenced in a study of early T cells in non-severe SARS-CoV-2 infection. Via MiXCR, TCRdb re-called the 5' RACE reads, giving one row per CDR3 protein. The profile shows fewer than 85,000 distinct CDR3 sequences, about 11% of them singletons. The specimen was whole blood, collected at baseline. These receptors all come from an adult who was a healthcare worker with PCR-confirmed SARS-CoV-2 infection or an uninfected control (not recorded which).

This sequence joins TRBV9 and TRBJ1-1; unclear D gene. Germline CDR1 and CDR2: SGDLS and YYNGEE. This CDR3 spans 15 amino acids. V gave up 0 bases and J gave up 1 base, with 10 bases separating them. CDR3 region: CASSVGALGNTEAFF. The CDR3 DNA follows: TGTGCCAGCAGCGTAGGGGCCCTCGGGAACACTGAAGCTTTCTTT.

CDR3: CASSGTGQGVGSGANVLTF. CDR3 bases: TGTGCCAGCAGCGGAACTGGACAGGGAGTAGGCTCTGGGGCCAACGTCCTGACTTTC. The chain employs TRBV7-9 and TRBJ2-6, with 8 positions matching TRBD1. V was clipped by 5 bases and J by 0 bases; unmatched bases: 12. CDR3 length equals 19 residues. Germline-derived CDR1 and CDR2 are SEHNR and FQNEAQ (reference sequence).

This clonotype has a count of ten or more. The chain recombines TRBV6-5 with TRBJ2-6; D might be TRBD2 (5 bases). The germline CDR1 and CDR2 sequences are MNHEY and SVGAGI. The CDR3 extends over 14 amino acids. V lost 6 bases, J lost 3 bases, and 9 bases lay in between. CDR3 protein: CASREGGGANVLTF. DNA for the CDR3: TGTGCCAGCAGAGAGGGCGGTGGGGCCAACGTCCTGACTTTC.

The chain couples TRBV7-6 to TRBJ1-5, with unresolved D. Germline V gene lookup returns CDR1 SGHVS and CDR2 FNYEAQ. V was pared by 5 bases and J by 6 bases, with 17 bases between. CDR3 length: 15 amino acids. This CDR3 is CASSPDEGFGQPQHF. The CDR3 DNA reads as TGTGCCAGCAGCCCCGATGAAGGATTCGGTCAGCCCCAGCATTTT.

The rearrangement uses TRBV2 and TRBJ1-5; 9 positions agree with TRBD1. There are 14 residues in the CDR3. Per germline, CDR1 SNHLY and CDR2 FYNNEI. V trimming: 3 bases; J trimming: 7 bases; junction bases outside the gene matches: 4. CDR3 sequence reads: CASSEDRGRQPQHF. The CDR3 DNA reads as TGTGCCAGCAGTGAGGACAGGGGCAGGCAGCCCCAGCATTTT.

The V gene is TRBV4-1, the J gene TRBJ1-1, with D hard to call. The CDR3 spans 16 residues. V was cut by 10 bases and J by 0 bases, with 21 bases left in between. Germline V CDR1 and CDR2: MGHRA, YSYEKL. The CDR3 region is CATKRAEASLNTEAFF. CDR3 nucleotide sequence: TGCGCCACCAAACGGGCGGAGGCCTCTCTGAACACTGAAGCTTTCTTT.

Only a few counts were recorded for this clonotype. J is TRBJ2-7 and V is TRBV12-3 or TRBV12-4, with D tentatively TRBD1 (5 bases). The V and J ends lost 6 bases and 4 bases respectively, with 16 bases between them. The CDR3 contains 14 residues. CDR3 nucleotide sequence: TGTGCCAGCAGCCCCCCGCAGGGTTGGTACGAGCAGTACTTC. This codes for CASSPPQGWYEQYF.

In its sample, this clonotype was seen many times. The chain recombines TRBV6-2 or TRBV6-3 with TRBJ1-5; D is perhaps TRBD1 (5 bases). The CDR3 has 15 amino acids. Between the trimmed V and J ends, which lost 7 bases and 7 bases, there was a span of 20 bases. Germline CDR1 reads MNHEY; CDR2 reads SVGEGT. In DNA form, the CDR3 reads TGTGCCAGCACCAGGGACGGTACCTCCATGCAGCCCCAGCATTTT. It encodes CASTRDGTSMQPQHF.

The gene calls are TRBV18 and TRBJ2-2; D gene unclear. V lost 0 bases, J lost 5 bases, and 10 bases lay in between. In germline, CDR1 is KGHSH, CDR2 LQKENI. The length of the CDR3 is 15 residues. CDR3: CASSPPVSQTGELFF. The DNA of the CDR3 is TGTGCCAGCTCACCACCAGTCAGCCAAACCGGGGAGCTGTTTTTT.

This clonotype has more than one count but fewer than ten. V gene TRBV5-6 combines with J gene TRBJ1-2; D not certain. Trimming took 6 bases from V and 4 from J, leaving 10 bases between them. Germline loops: CDR1 SGHDT, CDR2 YYEEEE. The CDR3 totals 12 residues. For the CDR3, the DNA is TGTGCCAGCACCGCGGAAGGCTATGGCTACACCTTC. Translating it yields CASTAEGYGYTF.

This clonotype came up a few times. The chain has TRBV30 and TRBJ1-2; D unclear. Germline V lookup: CDR1 GTSNPN, CDR2 SVGIG (reference sequence). The V end was cut by 5 bases, the J end by 1 base, with 11 bases between. The CDR3 covers 13 residues. The CDR3 DNA reads TGTGCCTGGCAGGAGGAGGTTAACTATGGCTACACCTTC. It translates to CAWQEEVNYGYTF.

The chain recombines TRBV7-2 with TRBJ2-3, with 9 nucleotides matching TRBD2. The CDR3 totals 16 residues. V shed 1 base, J shed 5 bases, and the junction held 7 bases outside the gene matches. Germline V lookup: CDR1 SGHTA, CDR2 FQGNSA. CDR3 nucleotides: TGTGCCAGCAGCTTAGTAGCGGGGGTACGGGTAGATACGCAGTATTTT. Protein sequence: CASSLVAGVRVDTQYF.

This clonotype was seen many times. The chain has TRBV3-1 and TRBJ1-2; D possibly corresponds to TRBD1 (6 bases). With 1 base removed from V and 7 bases from J, the gap between germline ends came to 19 bases. The CDR3 consists of 16 residues. The V gene's germline CDR1 is LGHDT and CDR2 YNNKEL (reference sequence). CDR3 protein: CASSQVRRQAPSGYTF. CDR3 bases: TGTGCCAGCAGCCAAGTTCGGAGACAGGCTCCTAGTGGCTACACCTTC.

This clonotype was seen a handful of times. The genes are TRBV6-6 and TRBJ1-5; TRBD1 is a possible D gene (5 bases). Germline CDR1 MNHNY, CDR2 SVGAGI (reference sequence). CDR3 size: 14 residues. Trimming removed 5 bases at V and 2 bases at J, with 10 bases between. The CDR3 nucleotides are TGTGCCAGCAGTGGCGGGGGGGGCAATCAGCCCCAGCATTTT. This translates into CASSGGGGNQPQHF.

With regard to this clonotype: A read error may be the cause here, since a much bigger clone is one base away. The chain joins TRBV20-1 to TRBJ2-1, with 12 bases aligning to TRBD2. The CDR3 totals 15 residues. CDR1 DFQATT and CDR2 SNEGSKA come from the germline V gene (reference sequence). CDR3 nucleotide sequence: TGCAGTGCTAGACCTCTAGCGGGGGGGCCTTTTGAGCAGATCTTC. Amino acid sequence: CSARPLAGGPFEQIF.

V and J are TRBV6-6 and TRBJ1-5; no clear D gene. The V end was cut by 5 bases, the J end by 3 bases, with 14 bases between. From germline, CDR1 is MNHNY and CDR2 SVGAGI (reference sequence). The CDR3 totals 15 residues. The DNA of the CDR3 is TGTGCCAGCAGTACCCCTTTGAATGCCAATCAGCCCCAGCATTTT. It yields the protein CASSTPLNANQPQHF.

This chain links TRBV12-3 or TRBV12-4 with TRBJ1-6; no firm D call. The CDR3 covers 15 residues. Trimming removed 0 bases at V and 4 bases at J, with 7 bases between. CDR3 DNA sequence: TGTGCCAGCAGTTTAGCCGCCGGTTATAATTCACCCCTCCACTTT. The encoded protein is CASSLAAGYNSPLHF.

V usage is TRBV7-9 and J usage is TRBJ2-1; D may be TRBD2 (5 bases). The CDR3 extends over 16 amino acids. Germline lookup yields CDR1 SEHNR and CDR2 FQNEAQ (reference sequence). V lost 5 bases to trimming and J lost 0 bases, with 14 bases between them. Here the CDR3 reads CASSPGTGSSYNEQFF. The CDR3 nucleotides read TGTGCCAGCAGCCCAGGTACGGGGAGCTCCTACAATGAGCAGTTCTTC.

This clonotype was seen at least ten times. The DNA for the CDR3 is TGTGCCAGCAGTTACTCGTCAGTTTCTGGCTACACCTTC. Encoded protein: CASSYSSVSGYTF. This chain links TRBV6-5 with TRBJ1-2; D call uncertain. Trimming removed 0 bases from V and 7 bases from J, with 9 bases in between. There are 13 residues in the CDR3. Germline CDR1 is MNHEY and CDR2 is SVGAGI.

For this clonotype: At one boundary the junction diverges from the germline segment, which might be a read error. V is TRBV6-2 or TRBV6-3 and J is TRBJ2-1, with TRBD2 matching 8 bases. Per the germline V gene, CDR1 is MNHEY and CDR2 is SVGEGT. The CDR3 covers 15 residues. The CDR3 DNA reads as TGTGCCAGCAGTGCTCGGGGGGGCATCCGCAATCAGCAGTTCTTC. This sequence encodes CASSARGGIRNQQFF.